These T cell receptor beta chains were read from a single sample in a study of patients and donors after allogeneic stem cell transplantation. TCRdb re-derived calls from the RT-PCR reads in MiXCR, one entry per CDR3 protein. The table shows approximately 10,000 distinct CDR3 sequences, with about 6% occurring only once. Sequenced sample: blood, either unsorted or a sorted T cell fraction (not recorded which). These receptors were collected from a human donor who was either an allogeneic HSCT recipient or a stem cell or donor lymphocyte infusion donor (not recorded which). It is not recorded whose cells these are; they may come from a transplant donor. Both conserved end residues are part of each CDR3. The order of the fields is J gene, D gene, V gene, clone size, CDR3 DNA, CDR3 protein. The D gene is left open where the match is weak. Only some rows state a clone size, as once, few, many or a class for expanded clones.

TRBJ2-1	.	TRBV5-1	many	TGCGCCAGCAGCTCGGACGAGGGCTCCTACAATGAGCAGTTCTTC	CASSSDEGSYNEQFF
TRBJ2-1	.	TRBV27	many	TGTGCCAGCAGTTATGGCGGGTCAGGACCCAATGAGCAGTTCTTC	CASSYGGSGPNEQFF
TRBJ2-7	.	TRBV3-1	.	TGTGCCAGCAGCCAAGGATGGGAGCAGTACTTC	CASSQGWEQYF
TRBJ2-7	TRBD2	TRBV6-6	medium-sized	TGTGCCAGCAGTTACGAGCGGGGGGGCTACGAGCAGTACTTC	CASSYERGGYEQYF
TRBJ2-2	.	TRBV2	few	TGTGCCAGCAGTTCTAGGGACTACACCGGGGAGCTGTTTTTT	CASSSRDYTGELFF
TRBJ1-1	.	TRBV19	few	TGTGCCAGTAGACAGGCCCCTGAAGCTTTCTTT	CASRQAPEAFF
TRBJ1-2	.	TRBV20-1	large	TGCAGTGCTTTACCGGACTATGGCTACACCTTC	CSALPDYGYTF
TRBJ1-6	.	TRBV27	many	TGTGCCAGCAGTTTATCCAGGGGAGGTTCACCCCTCCACTTT	CASSLSRGGSPLHF
TRBJ1-4	.	TRBV5-1	few	TGCGCCAGCAGCTTGCTAGCAACTAATGAAAAACTGTTTTTT	CASSLLATNEKLFF
TRBJ2-5	.	TRBV6-2/TRBV6-3	medium-sized	TGTGCCAGCAGTTACCGCCAAGAGACCCAGTACTTC	CASSYRQETQYF
TRBJ1-2	TRBD1	TRBV27	many	TGTGCCAGCAGAGGTACAGGGGGAAAAGGCTACACCTTC	CASRGTGGKGYTF
TRBJ2-3	TRBD2	TRBV15	many	TGTGCCACCGCCTCACGGACTAGCGGCACAGATACGCAGTATTTT	CATASRTSGTDTQYF
TRBJ1-2	.	TRBV5-1	large	TGCGCCAGCAGCCAGACAGCACCTAACTATGGCTACACCTTC	CASSQTAPNYGYTF
TRBJ1-1	.	TRBV19	many	TGTGCCAGCCTCAGGGTTTGGGGCACTGAAGCTTTCTTT	CASLRVWGTEAFF
TRBJ2-1	.	TRBV18	.	TGTGCCAGCTCACCAGACCAGGGCAATGAGCAGTTCTTC	CASSPDQGNEQFF
TRBJ2-3	.	TRBV19	many	TGTGCCAGTAGTATCCAACGGGATACGCAGTATTTT	CASSIQRDTQYF
TRBJ2-1	TRBD1	TRBV3-1	many	TGTGCCAGCAGCCAACGACAGGGCAGTGAGCAGTTCTTC	CASSQRQGSEQFF
TRBJ2-1	.	TRBV6-6	.	TGTGCCAGCATGGTCGGATCCTACAATGAGCAGTTCTTC	CASMVGSYNEQFF
TRBJ1-6	TRBD1	TRBV6-5	many	TGTGCCAGCAGTTACTTTCCACAGGGGGACTCACCCCTCCACTTT	CASSYFPQGDSPLHF
TRBJ2-2	.	TRBV2	few	TGTGCCAGCAGTTTCCTGGGGGGCTTGCCCGGGGAGCTGTTTTTT	CASSFLGGLPGELFF
TRBJ1-2	.	TRBV25-1	medium-sized	TGTGCCAGCAGTGACCCCAGACAGCGTAACTATGGCTACACCTTC	CASSDPRQRNYGYTF
TRBJ2-7	TRBD2	TRBV20-1	.	TGCAGTGCTACCCCCCGGCTAGCGGGAGGGCAGCTGGACTACGAGCAGTACTTC	CSATPRLAGGQLDYEQYF
TRBJ2-1	TRBD2	TRBV6-2/TRBV6-3	many	TGTGCCAGCAGTTACACGGCTAGCGGGATGGGTGAGCAGTTCTTC	CASSYTASGMGEQFF
TRBJ2-7	TRBD2	TRBV12-3/TRBV12-4	many	TGTGCCAGCAGTTATGCGACTAGCGGGAGTGAGCAGTACTTC	CASSYATSGSEQYF
TRBJ1-3	.	TRBV7-2	many	TGTGCCAGCAGCTTAGCTCCGGGGGGAAGGACTGGAAACACCATATATTTT	CASSLAPGGRTGNTIYF